What follows describes a single T cell receptor (beta chain). The data belong to a study of monozygotic twins with inflammatory bowel disease. TCRdb processed the 5' RACE reads again and assigns one entry to each CDR3 protein, with no DNA. The sample totals 90,000 to 110,000 distinct CDR3 sequences. The CDR3 contains 14 residues. CDR1 is SGHTA, CDR2 FQGNSA, per germline. The sample consisted of blood. The TCR comes from a human donor with ulcerative colitis or Crohn's disease, or a healthy co-twin of an affected twin (not recorded which). The chain has TRBV7-2 and TRBJ1-2. The chain's CDR3 is CAGSLAAASYGYTF.